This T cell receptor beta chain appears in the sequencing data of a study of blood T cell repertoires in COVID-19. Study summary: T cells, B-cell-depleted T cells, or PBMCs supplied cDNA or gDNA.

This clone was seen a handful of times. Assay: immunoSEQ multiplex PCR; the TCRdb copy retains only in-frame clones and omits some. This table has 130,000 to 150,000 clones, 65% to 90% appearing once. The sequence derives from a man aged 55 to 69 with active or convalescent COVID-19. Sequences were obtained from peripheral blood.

Here the CDR3 DNA reads TGTGCCAGCAGTGACCAGGGGCGGGCCTACTATGGCTACACCTTC. Protein: CASSDQGRAYYGYTF. The chain employs TRBV2 and TRBJ1-2, with D tentatively TRBD1 (6 bases). The V gene's germline CDR1 is SNHLY and CDR2 FYNNEI. The CDR3 has 15 amino acids. The ends were cut back, 3 bases at V and 3 bases at J, with 14 bases in the middle.